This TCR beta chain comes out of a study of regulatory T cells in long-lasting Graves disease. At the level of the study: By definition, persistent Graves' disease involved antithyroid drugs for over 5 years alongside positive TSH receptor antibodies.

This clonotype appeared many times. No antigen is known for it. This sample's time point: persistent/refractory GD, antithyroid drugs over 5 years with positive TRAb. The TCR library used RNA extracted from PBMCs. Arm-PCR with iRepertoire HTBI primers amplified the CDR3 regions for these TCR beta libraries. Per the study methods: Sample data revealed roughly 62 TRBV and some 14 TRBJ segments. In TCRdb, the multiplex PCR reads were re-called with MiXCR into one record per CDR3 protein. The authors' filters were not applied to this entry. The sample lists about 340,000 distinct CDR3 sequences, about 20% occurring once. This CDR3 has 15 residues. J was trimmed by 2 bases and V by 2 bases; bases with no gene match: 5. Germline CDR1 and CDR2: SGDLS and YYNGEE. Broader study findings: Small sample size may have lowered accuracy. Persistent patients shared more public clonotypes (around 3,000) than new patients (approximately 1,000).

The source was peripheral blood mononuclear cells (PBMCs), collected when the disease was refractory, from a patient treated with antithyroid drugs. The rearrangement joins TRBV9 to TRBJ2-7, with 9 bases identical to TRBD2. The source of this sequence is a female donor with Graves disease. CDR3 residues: CASSVATSGPYEQYF. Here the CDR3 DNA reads TGTGCCAGCAGCGTGGCGACTAGCGGACCCTACGAGCAGTACTTC.